The entry below describes one T cell receptor beta chain. Its antigen is still unknown. The assay was immunoSEQ multiplex PCR, and TCRdb's table has in-frame clones only and misses some. The repertoire holds 550,000 to 600,000 clones, with 98% as singletons. This sample is drawn from a study of shared clonotypes between healthy human individuals. Study-level information: Each donor's CD4 naive and CD4 memory cells filled three plates apiece, CD8 naive two, and CD8 memory one. Findings of the study overall: Generally, estimated richness proved larger in naive subsets than it did in memory subsets.

Deletions cut 5 bases from V and 6 bases from J, with 17 bases between. The CDR3 spans 15 residues. Germline V CDR1 and CDR2: SGHTA, FQGNSA. Positive CCR7 selection of CD45RO-negative cells yielded the naive CD8 cells, and terminally differentiated effector memory CD45RA+ cells were excluded. Sequenced input: naive CD8+ T cells sorted from blood. The clonotype originates from a man aged 25 to 40 in good health. The chain is built from TRBV7-2 and TRBJ2-1; a weak D match, TRBD2 (6 bases). Here the CDR3 DNA reads TGTGCCAGCAGCCCAGGCCCCCTGGGAGGCAATGAGCAGTTCTTC. It codes for CASSPGPLGGNEQFF.